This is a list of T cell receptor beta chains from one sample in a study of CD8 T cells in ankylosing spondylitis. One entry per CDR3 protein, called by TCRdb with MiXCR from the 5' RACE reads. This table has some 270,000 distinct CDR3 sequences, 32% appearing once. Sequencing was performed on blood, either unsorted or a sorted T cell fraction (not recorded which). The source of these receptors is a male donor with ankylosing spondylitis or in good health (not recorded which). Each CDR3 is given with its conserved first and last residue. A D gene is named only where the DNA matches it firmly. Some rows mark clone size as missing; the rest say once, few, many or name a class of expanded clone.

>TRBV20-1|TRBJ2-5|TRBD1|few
TGCAGTCCGATGACAGGGCGCCAAGAGACCCAGTACTTC
CSPMTGRQETQYF
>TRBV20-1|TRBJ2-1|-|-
TGCAGTACCGGGAACCCCACTTACAATGAGCAGTTCTTC
CSTGNPTYNEQFF
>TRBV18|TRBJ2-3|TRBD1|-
TGTGCCAGCTCACCGACAGGGGCAGATACGCAGTATTTT
CASSPTGADTQYF
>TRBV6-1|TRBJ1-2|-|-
TGTGCCAGCAGGCGCGGGGACCCCTCGAATGGCTACACCTTC
CASRRGDPSNGYTF
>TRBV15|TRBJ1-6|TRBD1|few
TGTGCCACCAGCGGACAGGCCGAAAATTCACCCCTCCACTTT
CATSGQAENSPLHF
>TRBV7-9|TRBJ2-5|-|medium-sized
TGTGCCAGCAGCACTATCCCCGGTCAAGAGACCCAGTACTTC
CASSTIPGQETQYF
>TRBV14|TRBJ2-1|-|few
TGTGCCAGCAGCCAAGGCACGTGGGATGAGCAGTTCTTC
CASSQGTWDEQFF
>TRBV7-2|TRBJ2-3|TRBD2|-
TGTGCCAGCAGCCCACCGGCGGGGGGGAGCACAGATACGCAGTATTTT
CASSPPAGGSTDTQYF
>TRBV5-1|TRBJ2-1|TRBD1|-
TGCGCCAGCAGCCGGCCACAGGGGGCTGAGAATGAGCAGTTCTTC
CASSRPQGAENEQFF
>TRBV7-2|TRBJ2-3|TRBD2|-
TGTGCCAGCAGCCCCGAGAGGACTAGACCGCAGTATTTT
CASSPERTRPQYF
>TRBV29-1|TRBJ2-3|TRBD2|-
TGCAGCCTTGTCCCTAGCGGGGGCTTGGATACGCAGTATTTT
CSLVPSGGLDTQYF
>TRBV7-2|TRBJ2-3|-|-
TGTGCCAGCAGCTTAGATGCTTCTAGCACAGATACGCAGTATTTT
CASSLDASSTDTQYF
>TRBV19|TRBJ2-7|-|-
TGTGCCAGTAGTTTCAGGGTCTCCTACGAGCAGTACTTC
CASSFRVSYEQYF
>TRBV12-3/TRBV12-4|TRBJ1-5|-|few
TGTGCCAGCAGTTTGGGGCAACATCAGCCCCAGCATTTT
CASSLGQHQPQHF
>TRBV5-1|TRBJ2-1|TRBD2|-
TGCGCCAGCAGCTTGGAACTAGCGGGGACTGGGTACAATGAGCAGTTCTTC
CASSLELAGTGYNEQFF
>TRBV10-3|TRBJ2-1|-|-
TGTGCCATCAGTGAGTTGGCGGGGGCAAATGAGCAGTTCTTC
CAISELAGANEQFF
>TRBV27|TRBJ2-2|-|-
TGTGCCAGCAGTTTATTTTGGGGGAACGGGGAGCTGTTTTTT
CASSLFWGNGELFF